A selection of T cell receptor beta chains follows, all from one sample in a study of blood T cells in healthy people across ages. A single record per CDR3 protein comes from TCRdb applying MiXCR to the 5' RACE reads. In the table there are 270,000 or so distinct CDR3 sequences, 27% of which are singletons. The sequenced sample consisted of blood. The receptors here all came from a woman in her 70s in good health. Both conserved end residues are part of each CDR3. The D gene is left open where the match is weak. Clone size is given for some rows only: seen once, a few or many times, or a class if the clone is expanded.

V	size	J	D	CDR3	DNA
TRBV15	few	TRBJ1-6	NA	CATSRESGLSPLHF	TGTGCCACCAGCAGAGAATCAGGGCTTTCACCCCTCCACTTT
TRBV20-1	NA	TRBJ1-2	NA	CSAPRGGTVGYTF	TGCAGTGCCCCGCGGGGGGGCACGGTTGGCTACACCTTC
TRBV12-3/TRBV12-4	NA	TRBJ2-6	NA	CASSQFPLTSGANVLTF	TGTGCCAGCAGTCAGTTCCCTCTTACCTCTGGGGCCAACGTCCTGACTTTC
TRBV20-1	few	TRBJ2-5	NA	CSARAPLSGETQYF	TGCAGTGCTAGAGCGCCACTTAGCGGAGAGACCCAGTACTTC
TRBV3-1	NA	TRBJ1-4	NA	CASSAMTASNEKLFF	TGTGCCAGCAGCGCTATGACAGCGTCTAATGAAAAACTGTTTTTT
TRBV12-5	NA	TRBJ2-4	NA	CASGPPNRDGIQYF	TGTGCTAGTGGTCCCCCGAACAGGGATGGCATTCAGTACTTC
TRBV7-3	NA	TRBJ2-2	TRBD1	CASNTGVDTGELFF	TGTGCCAGCAACACAGGGGTCGACACCGGGGAGCTGTTTTTT
TRBV20-1	NA	TRBJ2-3	NA	CSAAPNKGPSTDTQYF	TGCAGTGCTGCCCCAAATAAGGGTCCTAGCACAGATACGCAGTATTTT
TRBV5-1	NA	TRBJ2-5	TRBD2	CASSGGLAGGTPQETQYF	TGCGCCAGCAGCGGCGGACTAGCGGGAGGGACACCTCAAGAGACCCAGTACTTC
TRBV29-1	NA	TRBJ2-1	TRBD1	CSVNLLRQGSSYNGQFF	TGCAGCGTTAACTTACTCAGACAGGGATCTTCCTACAATGGGCAGTTCTTC
TRBV12-5	NA	TRBJ2-7	NA	CASGISAGGAEQYF	TGTGCTAGTGGGATTTCGGCGGGCGGGGCCGAGCAGTACTTC
TRBV7-2	NA	TRBJ2-7	NA	CASSPHDGPGEQYF	TGTGCCAGCAGCCCACATGACGGCCCAGGGGAGCAGTACTTC
TRBV9	NA	TRBJ2-2	NA	CASSVGFGNTGELFF	TGTGCCAGCAGCGTAGGTTTCGGGAACACCGGGGAGCTGTTTTTT
TRBV7-9	NA	TRBJ1-1	NA	CASSPGPLRAFF	TGTGCCAGCAGCCCTGGCCCCTTAAGAGCTTTCTTT
TRBV15	NA	TRBJ1-5	NA	CATSRGLNQPQHF	TGTGCCACCAGCAGAGGATTAAATCAGCCCCAGCATTTT
TRBV20-1	few	TRBJ2-3	NA	CSARDSRVGDTQYF	TGCAGTGCTAGAGATTCTAGGGTGGGAGATACGCAGTATTTT
TRBV7-2	few	TRBJ1-4	NA	CASSPARGNEKLFF	TGTGCCAGCAGCCCCGCCAGGGGTAATGAAAAACTGTTTTTT
TRBV7-9	NA	TRBJ2-5	NA	CASSGTIQETQYF	TGTGCCAGCAGCGGGACGATCCAAGAGACCCAGTACTTC
TRBV7-3	NA	TRBJ2-3	NA	CASSLDVGDTQYF	TGTGCCAGCAGCTTAGACGTCGGAGATACGCAGTATTTT
TRBV20-1	NA	TRBJ2-2	NA	CSARVADTGELFF	TGCAGTGCTAGAGTTGCGGACACCGGGGAGCTGTTTTTT
TRBV5-6	few	TRBJ1-3	NA	CASSRYTGNTIYF	TGTGCCAGCAGCCGCTATACTGGAAACACCATATATTTT
TRBV6-5	few	TRBJ1-2	NA	CASSYGGLRVFGYTF	TGTGCCAGCAGTTACGGGGGGCTCAGGGTTTTTGGCTACACCTTC
TRBV3-1	few	TRBJ2-4	TRBD2	CASSQDKASGPLAKNIQYF	TGTGCCAGCAGCCAAGATAAGGCTAGCGGGCCCTTAGCCAAAAACATTCAGTACTTC
TRBV5-1	many	TRBJ2-1	NA	CASSLEGQGSYNEQFF	TGCGCCAGCAGCTTGGAAGGGCAGGGCTCCTACAATGAGCAGTTCTTC
TRBV28	NA	TRBJ2-5	NA	CASSPGRLLETQYF	TGTGCCAGCAGTCCCGGACGTCTTTTAGAGACCCAGTACTTC
TRBV6-5	NA	TRBJ1-5	NA	CASSYQVFGQPQHF	TGTGCCAGCAGTTACCAAGTCTTTGGACAGCCCCAGCATTTT
TRBV28	NA	TRBJ1-3	TRBD1	CASSLVSTTGGRDTIYF	TGTGCCAGCAGTTTAGTTTCCACGACAGGGGGCAGAGACACCATATATTTT
TRBV20-1	few	TRBJ2-1	TRBD2	CSALRLAGGLRDEQFF	TGCAGTGCTCTGAGGTTAGCGGGAGGCCTTAGGGATGAGCAGTTCTTC
TRBV20-1	NA	TRBJ2-6	NA	CSVNQGTSSGANVLTF	TGCAGTGTTAACCAGGGGACCTCCTCTGGGGCCAACGTCCTGACTTTC
TRBV12-3/TRBV12-4	few	TRBJ2-3	TRBD2	CASSFYSGREDTQYF	TGTGCCAGCAGTTTCTATAGCGGGAGAGAAGATACGCAGTATTTT
TRBV15	NA	TRBJ2-5	NA	CAGSRGNGETQYF	TGTGCCGGTAGTCGGGGGAATGGAGAGACCCAGTACTTC
TRBV10-3	few	TRBJ1-1	NA	CAIGIQGNTEAFF	TGTGCCATCGGAATCCAGGGGAACACTGAAGCTTTCTTT
TRBV28	few	TRBJ1-2	NA	CASSLSDNYGYTF	TGTGCCAGCAGTTTATCGGATAACTATGGCTACACCTTC
TRBV3-1	few	TRBJ1-5	NA	CASSQDGQRNQPQHF	TGTGCCAGCAGCCAAGATGGGCAGCGGAATCAGCCCCAGCATTTT
TRBV6-6	NA	TRBJ1-1	NA	CAEKQDGDTEAFF	TGTGCCGAAAAACAGGACGGAGACACTGAAGCTTTCTTT
TRBV25-1	many	TRBJ2-1	NA	CASGYNEQFF	TGTGCCAGCGGCTACAATGAGCAGTTCTTC
TRBV5-1	NA	TRBJ2-3	NA	CASTSRAVVGTDTQYF	TGCGCCAGCACCTCGAGAGCGGTCGTGGGCACAGATACGCAGTATTTT
TRBV7-3	few	TRBJ1-2	NA	CASSEVADTNYGYTF	TGTGCCAGCAGCGAAGTGGCGGATACTAACTATGGCTACACCTTC
TRBV20-1	NA	TRBJ1-5	TRBD1	CSAPFPARGQQQPQHF	TGCAGTGCCCCTTTCCCAGCCAGGGGGCAACAGCAGCCCCAGCATTTT
TRBV12-3/TRBV12-4	few	TRBJ1-5	NA	CASSFGGGKDQPQHF	TGTGCCAGCAGTTTCGGTGGGGGCAAGGATCAGCCCCAGCATTTT
TRBV28	NA	TRBJ2-7	TRBD2	CARFGGTSGTYEQYF	TGTGCCAGGTTTGGTGGGACTAGCGGGACCTACGAGCAGTACTTC
TRBV3-1	once	TRBJ2-1	TRBD2	CASKPTGTSKNEQFF	TGTGCCAGCAAGCCTACCGGGACTAGCAAGAATGAGCAGTTCTTC
TRBV7-2	NA	TRBJ2-1	TRBD2	CASRPLAGDYNEQFF	TGTGCCAGCAGACCACTAGCGGGGGATTACAATGAGCAGTTCTTC
TRBV20-1	NA	TRBJ2-4	TRBD1	CSARAPTGTGTKNIQYF	TGCAGTGCTAGAGCCCCTACCGGGACAGGGACCAAAAACATTCAGTACTTC
TRBV6-2/TRBV6-3	NA	TRBJ2-3	NA	CASTHAADTQYF	TGTGCCAGCACCCATGCTGCAGATACGCAGTATTTT
TRBV5-1	few	TRBJ1-1	NA	CASSRLTVPGDTEAFF	TGCGCCAGCAGCCGATTGACCGTTCCAGGGGACACTGAAGCTTTCTTT
TRBV11-2	NA	TRBJ2-2	NA	CASSPGPSPGELFF	TGTGCCAGCAGCCCCGGACCCTCACCCGGGGAGCTGTTTTTT
TRBV7-2	many	TRBJ1-5	NA	CASSQDGRNQPQHF	TGTGCCAGCAGCCAGGACGGAAGAAATCAGCCCCAGCATTTT